The rows below give T cell receptor beta chains drawn from one sample of a study of blood T cells in healthy people across ages. TCRdb ran MiXCR on the 5' RACE reads and lists one entry per CDR3 protein. The sample has about 720,000 distinct CDR3 sequences; about 20% are singletons. The specimen sequenced was blood. These receptor sequences come from a man between 65 and 85 years old in good health. Each CDR3 is given with its conserved first and last residue. Each record gives: clone size, V gene, J gene, D gene, CDR3 DNA, CDR3 protein. A D gene is named only where the DNA matches it firmly. Size tells how often a clone was seen (once, few, many) or the class of an expanded clone, and some rows leave it out.

clone size: few; V gene: TRBV6-5; J gene: TRBJ2-7; D gene: -; CDR3 DNA: TGTGCCAGCAGAACGACTGGCCTGACCTACGAGCAGTACTTC; CDR3 protein: CASRTTGLTYEQYF
clone size: once; V gene: TRBV5-1; J gene: TRBJ2-1; D gene: TRBD1; CDR3 DNA: TGCGCCAGCAGCGGATCACTTCGACAGGGGGCAGGTAATGAGCAGTTCTTC; CDR3 protein: CASSGSLRQGAGNEQFF
clone size: -; V gene: TRBV3-1; J gene: TRBJ1-4; D gene: TRBD1; CDR3 DNA: TGTGCCAGCAGCCGGCGGACAGGGGGATTCGGTGAAAAACTGTTTTTT; CDR3 protein: CASSRRTGGFGEKLFF
clone size: few; V gene: TRBV12-3/TRBV12-4; J gene: TRBJ2-5; D gene: TRBD1; CDR3 DNA: TGTGCCAGCAGGCAAGGACGGGACAGGGCCCAGTACTTC; CDR3 protein: CASRQGRDRAQYF
clone size: -; V gene: TRBV3-1; J gene: TRBJ2-1; D gene: TRBD1; CDR3 DNA: TGTGCCAGCAGCCAATTGACAGGGGGCCCGTTCTTC; CDR3 protein: CASSQLTGGPFF
clone size: -; V gene: TRBV29-1; J gene: TRBJ1-2; D gene: -; CDR3 DNA: TGCAGCGCCCCCCAGGGCTATGGCTACACCTTC; CDR3 protein: CSAPQGYGYTF
clone size: -; V gene: TRBV4-1; J gene: TRBJ1-2; D gene: -; CDR3 DNA: TGCGCCAGCAGCCAAGATGGGACGTCCACTAACTATGGCTACACCTTC; CDR3 protein: CASSQDGTSTNYGYTF
clone size: few; V gene: TRBV24-1; J gene: TRBJ2-1; D gene: TRBD2; CDR3 DNA: TGTGCCACCAGTGTCGGGACTAGCGGGAGAGGTTACAATGAGCAGTTCTTC; CDR3 protein: CATSVGTSGRGYNEQFF
clone size: -; V gene: TRBV6-6; J gene: TRBJ1-4; D gene: -; CDR3 DNA: TGTGCCAGCAGTTACCCTGGATCCGTTGGGGAAAAACTGTTTTTT; CDR3 protein: CASSYPGSVGEKLFF
clone size: -; V gene: TRBV11-3; J gene: TRBJ2-1; D gene: -; CDR3 DNA: TGTGCCAGCAGCATGGTAGGCTCCTACAATGAGCAGTTCTTC; CDR3 protein: CASSMVGSYNEQFF
clone size: -; V gene: TRBV12-5; J gene: TRBJ2-1; D gene: -; CDR3 DNA: TGTGCTAGTGGTCGTCGGTCAGGGGATAGGGATGAGCAGTTCTTC; CDR3 protein: CASGRRSGDRDEQFF
clone size: few; V gene: TRBV7-9; J gene: TRBJ1-6; D gene: TRBD1; CDR3 DNA: TGTGCCAGCACCCTGCAGGGGGCAGGGGTTTCACCCCTCCACTTT; CDR3 protein: CASTLQGAGVSPLHF
clone size: many; V gene: TRBV3-1; J gene: TRBJ2-3; D gene: TRBD2; CDR3 DNA: TGTGCCAGCAGCCCCGGGACTAGCTTGGGCACAGATACGCAGTATTTT; CDR3 protein: CASSPGTSLGTDTQYF
clone size: few; V gene: TRBV29-1; J gene: TRBJ2-7; D gene: TRBD1; CDR3 DNA: TGCAGCGCCGAGGGACAGGGGGTGTACGAGCAGTACTTC; CDR3 protein: CSAEGQGVYEQYF
clone size: few; V gene: TRBV14; J gene: TRBJ1-1; D gene: -; CDR3 DNA: TGTGCCAGCAGCCTCCTATACCTCACTGAAGCTTTCTTT; CDR3 protein: CASSLLYLTEAFF
clone size: -; V gene: TRBV28; J gene: TRBJ2-5; D gene: TRBD2; CDR3 DNA: TGTGCCACTATCGGGGGGGAGACCCAGTACTTC; CDR3 protein: CATIGGETQYF
clone size: few; V gene: TRBV5-1; J gene: TRBJ2-1; D gene: TRBD2; CDR3 DNA: TGCGCCAGCGGGACTAGCGGGAGGGCCTTAAATGAGCAGTTCTTC; CDR3 protein: CASGTSGRALNEQFF
clone size: few; V gene: TRBV20-1; J gene: TRBJ2-3; D gene: -; CDR3 DNA: TGCAGTGCTAGTGGGGGGAGCTCAGATACGCAGTATTTT; CDR3 protein: CSASGGSSDTQYF
clone size: few; V gene: TRBV7-2; J gene: TRBJ2-5; D gene: -; CDR3 DNA: TGTGCCAGTGGGGGGCTAGTCTACAGGGAGACCCAGTACTTC; CDR3 protein: CASGGLVYRETQYF
clone size: -; V gene: TRBV5-1; J gene: TRBJ2-2; D gene: -; CDR3 DNA: TGCGCCAGCAGCTTGTTGTCTACGAACACCGGGGAGCTGTTTTTT; CDR3 protein: CASSLLSTNTGELFF
clone size: many; V gene: TRBV5-1; J gene: TRBJ2-2; D gene: -; CDR3 DNA: TGCGCCAGCAGCTTGGGTACCCTCAACACCGGGGAGCTGTTTTTT; CDR3 protein: CASSLGTLNTGELFF
clone size: -; V gene: TRBV27; J gene: TRBJ2-3; D gene: -; CDR3 DNA: TGTGCCAGCAGTTTAACGGGCGGGATCGCCCCAGATACGCAGTATTTT; CDR3 protein: CASSLTGGIAPDTQYF
clone size: few; V gene: TRBV12-3/TRBV12-4; J gene: TRBJ2-1; D gene: -; CDR3 DNA: TGTGCCAGCAGTTTAGGCGGTAGAAAGCAGTTCTTC; CDR3 protein: CASSLGGRKQFF
clone size: many; V gene: TRBV18; J gene: TRBJ2-5; D gene: -; CDR3 DNA: TGTGCCAGCTCACCACCGGGCACCACGGAGACCCAGTACTTC; CDR3 protein: CASSPPGTTETQYF
clone size: -; V gene: TRBV20-1; J gene: TRBJ2-1; D gene: TRBD2; CDR3 DNA: TGCAGGGCGTCTAGCGGCAACTCCTACAATGAGCAGTTCTTC; CDR3 protein: CRASSGNSYNEQFF
clone size: few; V gene: TRBV7-2; J gene: TRBJ2-5; D gene: TRBD2; CDR3 DNA: TGTGCCAGCAGCTTAGCTGTAGCGGGAGGCCCCCAAGAGACCCAGTACTTC; CDR3 protein: CASSLAVAGGPQETQYF
clone size: few; V gene: TRBV29-1; J gene: TRBJ1-1; D gene: -; CDR3 DNA: TGCAGCGTTGACGCGGCCCTACAGGGTAAAGCTTTCTTT; CDR3 protein: CSVDAALQGKAFF
clone size: many; V gene: TRBV6-6; J gene: TRBJ1-1; D gene: TRBD1; CDR3 DNA: TGTGCCAGCAGTTACTCTACAGGGGGAACTGAAGCTTTCTTT; CDR3 protein: CASSYSTGGTEAFF
clone size: few; V gene: TRBV5-1; J gene: TRBJ2-3; D gene: TRBD1; CDR3 DNA: TGCGCCAGCAGCTTAGACAGGGATGATACGCAGTATTTT; CDR3 protein: CASSLDRDDTQYF
clone size: many; V gene: TRBV5-1; J gene: TRBJ1-3; D gene: -; CDR3 DNA: TGCGCCAGCAGCCACGAGGGGGACTCTGGAAACACCATATATTTT; CDR3 protein: CASSHEGDSGNTIYF
clone size: -; V gene: TRBV12-3/TRBV12-4; J gene: TRBJ2-3; D gene: TRBD2; CDR3 DNA: TGTGCCAGCAAGAATAGCGGGAGGACAGATACGCAGTATTTT; CDR3 protein: CASKNSGRTDTQYF
clone size: few; V gene: TRBV11-1; J gene: TRBJ2-3; D gene: TRBD2; CDR3 DNA: TGTGCCAGCAGCACGAAACTAGCGGGGGTCACAGATACGCAGTATTTT; CDR3 protein: CASSTKLAGVTDTQYF
clone size: many; V gene: TRBV4-2; J gene: TRBJ1-1; D gene: -; CDR3 DNA: TGTGCCAGCAGCCACCCCATGGGTTTTGGTGGGGACACTGAAGCTTTCTTT; CDR3 protein: CASSHPMGFGGDTEAFF
clone size: -; V gene: TRBV20-1; J gene: TRBJ2-7; D gene: TRBD1; CDR3 DNA: TGCAGTGCCCGGACAGGGAATCGCTACGAGCAGTACTTC; CDR3 protein: CSARTGNRYEQYF
clone size: -; V gene: TRBV3-1; J gene: TRBJ2-3; D gene: -; CDR3 DNA: TGTGCCAGCAGTCCAAGGGCAGGGATCGGAGATACGCGGTATTTT; CDR3 protein: CASSPRAGIGDTRYF
clone size: -; V gene: TRBV28; J gene: TRBJ2-1; D gene: TRBD2; CDR3 DNA: TGTGCCAGCATGTCTAGCGGAAAGGGCAATGAGCAGTTCTTC; CDR3 protein: CASMSSGKGNEQFF
clone size: few; V gene: TRBV12-3/TRBV12-4; J gene: TRBJ1-1; D gene: -; CDR3 DNA: TGTGCCAGCAGTCCGGACACTTACCAGAACACTGAAGCTTTCTTT; CDR3 protein: CASSPDTYQNTEAFF
clone size: -; V gene: TRBV28; J gene: TRBJ2-5; D gene: TRBD1; CDR3 DNA: TGTGCCAGCAGTATGCCGACAGGGGGGTGGGAGACCCAGTACTTC; CDR3 protein: CASSMPTGGWETQYF
clone size: few; V gene: TRBV5-1; J gene: TRBJ2-1; D gene: -; CDR3 DNA: TGCGCCAGCAGCTTGACACAGATTCCACCTTTCAATGAGCAGTTCTTC; CDR3 protein: CASSLTQIPPFNEQFF
clone size: few; V gene: TRBV5-1; J gene: TRBJ1-4; D gene: TRBD1; CDR3 DNA: TGCGCCAGCAGCTACAGGGGGCGCGGTGAAAAACTGTTTTTT; CDR3 protein: CASSYRGRGEKLFF
clone size: -; V gene: TRBV7-3; J gene: TRBJ1-1; D gene: TRBD1; CDR3 DNA: TGTGCCAGCAGCTTATTGGGACAGGGAGAGACTGAAGCTTTCTTT; CDR3 protein: CASSLLGQGETEAFF
clone size: many; V gene: TRBV9; J gene: TRBJ2-3; D gene: TRBD1; CDR3 DNA: TGTGCCAGCAGCGCAGGGACAGCCCCTAGCACAGATACGCAGTATTTT; CDR3 protein: CASSAGTAPSTDTQYF
clone size: few; V gene: TRBV27; J gene: TRBJ1-5; D gene: -; CDR3 DNA: TGTGCCAGCAGCCTTACGGGGGGCCTTCAGCCCCAGCATTTT; CDR3 protein: CASSLTGGLQPQHF
clone size: -; V gene: TRBV29-1; J gene: TRBJ2-1; D gene: -; CDR3 DNA: TGCAGCGTTGGGGTCGGGCTAGCGCCTAACAATGAGCAGTTCTTC; CDR3 protein: CSVGVGLAPNNEQFF
clone size: few; V gene: TRBV12-3/TRBV12-4; J gene: TRBJ1-4; D gene: -; CDR3 DNA: TGTGCCAGCGGAAACAGTGGGGGCGGACTTGAAAAACTGTTTTTT; CDR3 protein: CASGNSGGGLEKLFF
clone size: few; V gene: TRBV12-3/TRBV12-4; J gene: TRBJ2-3; D gene: TRBD2; CDR3 DNA: TGTGCCAGCAGTTTAATAGCGGGACTCACAGATACGCAGTATTTT; CDR3 protein: CASSLIAGLTDTQYF
clone size: -; V gene: TRBV3-1; J gene: TRBJ1-2; D gene: -; CDR3 DNA: TGTGCCAGCAGCCAAGATCACGGATATGGCTACACCTTC; CDR3 protein: CASSQDHGYGYTF
clone size: -; V gene: TRBV28; J gene: TRBJ2-4; D gene: -; CDR3 DNA: TGTGCCAGCAGAGACGCCAAAAACATTCAGTACTTC; CDR3 protein: CASRDAKNIQYF
clone size: -; V gene: TRBV9; J gene: TRBJ2-1; D gene: TRBD2; CDR3 DNA: TGTGCCAGCAATCGGCTAGCGGGAGGGGGGAATGAGCAGTTCTTC; CDR3 protein: CASNRLAGGGNEQFF
clone size: -; V gene: TRBV28; J gene: TRBJ2-4; D gene: -; CDR3 DNA: TGTGCCAGCATGGCCCAAGCCAAAAACATTCAGTACTTC; CDR3 protein: CASMAQAKNIQYF
clone size: once; V gene: TRBV18; J gene: TRBJ2-3; D gene: -; CDR3 DNA: TGTGCCAGCTCCCCCTACGGACTCCGATCCACAGATACGCAGTATTTT; CDR3 protein: CASSPYGLRSTDTQYF
clone size: many; V gene: TRBV5-1; J gene: TRBJ2-1; D gene: TRBD2; CDR3 DNA: TGCGCCAGCAGCTTGGAACTAGCGGGAGGGTACAATGAGCAGTTCTTC; CDR3 protein: CASSLELAGGYNEQFF
clone size: few; V gene: TRBV12-3/TRBV12-4; J gene: TRBJ1-1; D gene: TRBD1; CDR3 DNA: TGTGCCAGCAGGAAAACCGGGACAGCTCTCACTGAAGCTTTCTTT; CDR3 protein: CASRKTGTALTEAFF
clone size: few; V gene: TRBV18; J gene: TRBJ2-3; D gene: TRBD2; CDR3 DNA: TGTGCCAGCTCACCGACTAGCGGGTCTCCAGATACGCAGTATTTT; CDR3 protein: CASSPTSGSPDTQYF
clone size: many; V gene: TRBV20-1; J gene: TRBJ2-1; D gene: -; CDR3 DNA: TGCAGTGCTAGTAAAGCGGTATCCTACAATGAGCAGTTCTTC; CDR3 protein: CSASKAVSYNEQFF
clone size: many; V gene: TRBV12-3/TRBV12-4; J gene: TRBJ1-2; D gene: -; CDR3 DNA: TGTGCCAGCAGTTTAGCGTTACTGGGAACAAATGGCTACACCTTC; CDR3 protein: CASSLALLGTNGYTF
clone size: many; V gene: TRBV12-3/TRBV12-4; J gene: TRBJ2-1; D gene: -; CDR3 DNA: TGTGCCAGCGTATCGGAGAATGAGCAGTTCTTC; CDR3 protein: CASVSENEQFF